Presented here are 16 T cell receptor beta chains from one specimen sequenced in a study of T cells in women clearing cervical HPV infection. Assay: immunoSEQ multiplex PCR; the TCRdb copy retains only in-frame clones and omits some. The sample holds 20,000 to 25,000 clones. The sequencing sample was made of blood buffy coat. All receptors come from a woman between 18 and 70 years old with a cervical HPV16 infection that either progressed to CIN3+ or cleared (not recorded which).

Points on this clone: The read is 3 residues too short to cover the CDR3 end, so that end is filled in from the germline J gene. This chain connects TRBV20-1 to TRBJ2-3, with 10 bases lining up with TRBD1. Trimming at V came to 5 bases and at J to 0 bases, leaving 2 bases not matched to a gene. The germline gives CDR1 DFQATT, CDR2 SNEGSKA (reference sequence). The CDR3 covers 14 residues. The covered CDR3 bases are TGCAGTGCTTTGACAGGGGGCAGCACAGATACG. Protein sequence: CSALTGGSTDT. The entire CDR3 is CSALTGGSTDTQYF.

In the case of this clone: The CDR3 is cut off 3 residues early in the read; its end comes from the germline J gene. V is TRBV2 and J is TRBJ2-1, with D possibly TRBD1 on 5 matching bases. V lost 6 bases, J lost 4 bases, and 16 bases lay in between. The germline V gene has CDR1 SNHLY and CDR2 FYNNEI. This CDR3 is 15 amino acids long. CDR3 loop: CASRDDMGPYNEQFF. CDR3 DNA, as far as it was read: TGTGCCAGCAGAGACGACATGGGGCCTTACAATGAG.

Notes on this clone: The read halts 3 residues ahead of the CDR3 end, with the missing end drawn from the germline J gene. The chain recombines TRBV6-2 or TRBV6-3 with TRBJ1-4; possibly TRBD1 for D (6 bases). V was cut by 4 bases and J by 2 bases, with 11 bases left in between. The length of the CDR3 is 15 residues. The germline V gene has CDR1 MNHEY and CDR2 SVGEGT. CDR3 sequence reads: CASSWNRATNEKLFF. The CDR3 bases that were read are TGTGCCAGCAGTTGGAACAGGGCGACTAATGAAAAA.

With respect to this clone: The read ends 3 residues before the CDR3 terminus; that terminus is restored from the germline J gene. The rearrangement uses TRBV29-1 and TRBJ2-1; 10 bases agree with TRBD1. The germline V gene encodes CDR1 SQVTM and CDR2 ANQGSEA. The V and J ends lost 7 bases and 6 bases, in that order; junction bases with no gene match: 15. This CDR3 region has 16 residues. The CDR3 reads CSAEMGGTGDPNEQFF. Incomplete CDR3 DNA: TGCAGCGCCGAAATGGGGGGGACAGGGGACCCCAATGAG.

Note on this clone: Read data end 3 residues before the CDR3 end; the end is taken from the germline J gene. The V gene is TRBV5-1, the J gene TRBJ1-2, with D perhaps matching TRBD1 (5 bases). The CDR3 runs 17 residues. CDR1 and CDR2 (germline): SGHRS, YFSETQ. Incomplete CDR3 DNA: TGCGCCAGCAGCCCAGGAAGACTTCAGGGCGCGGTGGAAGGC. It is translated as CASSPGRLQGAVEG. The whole CDR3 sequence is CASSPGRLQGAVEGYTF.

In regard to this clone: The read ends 3 residues early relative to the CDR3; the germline J gene fills the gap. J is TRBJ1-1 and V is TRBV28; TRBD1 might be the D (6 bases). Germline V CDR1 and CDR2: MDHEN, SYDVKM. With 6 bases removed from V and 1 base from J, the gap between germline ends came to 15 bases. The CDR3 runs 15 residues. The CDR3 protein is CASSPWGQPNTEAFF. CDR3 DNA (partial): TGTGCCAGCAGCCCGTGGGGGCAGCCGAACACTGAA.

Concerning this clone itself: The read terminates 3 residues before the CDR3 end, so the remaining end is supplied by the germline J gene. The J gene is TRBJ2-1, the V gene TRBV29-1; 10 bases agree with TRBD1. Germline V CDR1 and CDR2: SQVTM, ANQGSEA. With 4 bases clipped from V and 5 bases from J, the junction kept 5 bases outside the gene matches. This CDR3 has 14 amino acids. CDR3: CSVGQGAKHNEQFF. Incomplete CDR3 DNA: TGCAGCGTTGGACAGGGGGCTAAACACAATGAG.

The CDR3 bases that were read are TGCGCCAGCAGGCTCGGGACTAACAATGAG. It is translated as CASRLGTNNE. The CDR3 in its entirety is CASRLGTNNEQFF. The chain employs TRBV5-1 and TRBJ2-1; 7 nucleotides line up with TRBD2. The CDR3 is cut off 3 residues early in the read; its end comes from the germline J gene. This CDR3 contains 13 residues. J gave up 5 bases and V 5 bases, and 4 bases lay outside the gene matches. From germline, CDR1 is SGHRS and CDR2 YFSETQ.

Comment on this clone: The read falls 3 residues short of the CDR3 end, and the missing part is taken from the germline J gene. V gene TRBV7-9 combines with J gene TRBJ2-2; D call uncertain. With 7 bases removed from V and 1 base from J, the gap between germline ends came to 4 bases. This CDR3 spans 12 amino acids. Germline CDR1 SEHNR, CDR2 FQNEAQ (reference sequence). CDR3 amino acids: CASTGNTGELFF. Incomplete CDR3 DNA: TGTGCCAGCACAGGGAACACCGGGGAG.

With regard to this clone: Sequencing ends 3 residues short of the CDR3 end; the germline J gene provides the rest. The chain couples TRBV30 to TRBJ1-4; TRBD1 matches at 8 bases. Germline V gene lookup returns CDR1 GTSNPN and CDR2 SVGIG (reference sequence). V lost 3 bases, J lost 7 bases, and 7 bases stayed unmatched. The CDR3 contains 14 residues. The chain's CDR3 is CAWSAGGESEKLFF. The sequenced CDR3 bases are TGTGCCTGGAGCGCAGGGGGCGAGAGTGAAAAA.

Note on this clone: The observed sequence ends 3 residues before the CDR3 terminus, with the missing tail filled in from the germline J gene. This sequence joins TRBV19 and TRBJ1-2; a weak D match, TRBD1 (6 bases). CDR3 length: 16 amino acids. In germline, CDR1 is LNHDA, CDR2 SQIVND (reference sequence). With 5 bases removed from V and 1 base from J, the gap between germline ends came to 17 bases. This chain's CDR3 is CASSPTRQEYNYGYTF. CDR3 bases read: TGTGCCAGTAGTCCGACTCGACAGGAATATAACTATGGC.

A word on this clone: The read gets to within 3 residues of the CDR3 end, and the germline J gene fills in the rest. The chain employs TRBV5-1 and TRBJ2-5, with 10 bases identical to TRBD2. V shed 2 bases, J shed 1 base, and the junction held 2 bases outside the gene matches. CDR1 SGHRS and CDR2 YFSETQ come from the germline V gene. The CDR3 loop spans 15 amino acids. CDR3 loop: CASSLLAGPQETQYF. CDR3 bases read: TGCGCCAGCAGCTTACTAGCGGGGCCCCAAGAGACC.

For this clone: The sequenced fragment ends 3 residues before the CDR3 boundary, so the rest is inferred from the germline J gene. This rearrangement joins TRBV20-1 to TRBJ1-1; D is unresolved. There are 15 residues in the CDR3. The germline V gene has CDR1 DFQATT and CDR2 SNEGSKA (reference sequence). The V and J ends lost 0 bases and 1 base respectively, with 12 bases between them. CDR3 sequence reads: CSARELSRQNTEAFF. The part of the CDR3 DNA that was read is TGCAGTGCTAGAGAACTCTCTAGGCAGAACACTGAA.

As for this clone: The CDR3 goes on 3 residues after the read ends, and that part is filled in from the germline J gene. This sequence joins TRBV20-1 and TRBJ2-7; TRBD2 matches at 8 bases. CDR1 and CDR2 from the germline V gene are DFQATT and SNEGSKA (reference sequence). V lost 6 bases to trimming and J lost 3 bases; unmatched junction nucleotides: 16. This CDR3 contains 16 residues. Incomplete CDR3 DNA: TGCAGTGCGAGCAAAGGACTAGCAATACTGAGCTACGAG. Encoded protein: CSASKGLAILSYE. The CDR3 as a whole reads CSASKGLAILSYEQYF.

With respect to this clone: The read stops 3 residues short of the end of the CDR3; the missing end is completed from the germline J gene. V gene TRBV20-1 combines with J gene TRBJ2-7, with TRBD2 matching over 7 bases. The CDR3 is 14 residues long. The V and J ends lost 8 bases and 2 bases, in that order; junction bases with no gene match: 12. CDR1 is DFQATT and CDR2 is SNEGSKA in the germline V gene (reference sequence). The CDR3 DNA, read in part, is TGCAGTATTCAGAGGCGGGAGTTCCCCTACGAG. Translating it yields CSIQRREFPYE. The entire CDR3 reads CSIQRREFPYEQYF.

Regarding this clone: The read falls 3 residues short of the CDR3 end, and the missing part is taken from the germline J gene. The rearrangement joins TRBV29-1 to TRBJ2-3, with unresolved D. Per germline, CDR1 SQVTM and CDR2 ANQGSEA. The CDR3 consists of 11 residues. Trimming stripped 7 bases from V and 6 bases from J, with 11 bases between. CDR3 sequence reads: CSEMTDDTQYF. CDR3 bases read: TGCAGCGAAATGACTGACGATACG.